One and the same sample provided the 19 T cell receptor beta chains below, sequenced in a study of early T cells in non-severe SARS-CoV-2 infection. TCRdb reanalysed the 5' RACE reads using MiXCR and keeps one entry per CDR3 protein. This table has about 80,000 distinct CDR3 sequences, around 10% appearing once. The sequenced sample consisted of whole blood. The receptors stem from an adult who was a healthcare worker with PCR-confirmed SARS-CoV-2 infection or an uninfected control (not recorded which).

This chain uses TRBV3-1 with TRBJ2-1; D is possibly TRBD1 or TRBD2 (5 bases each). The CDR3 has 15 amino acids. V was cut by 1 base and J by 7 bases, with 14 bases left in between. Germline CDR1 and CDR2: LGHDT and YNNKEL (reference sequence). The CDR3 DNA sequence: TGTGCCAGCAGCCAAGTGGCTAGCAAGGGGAATGAGCAGTTCTTC. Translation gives CASSQVASKGNEQFF.

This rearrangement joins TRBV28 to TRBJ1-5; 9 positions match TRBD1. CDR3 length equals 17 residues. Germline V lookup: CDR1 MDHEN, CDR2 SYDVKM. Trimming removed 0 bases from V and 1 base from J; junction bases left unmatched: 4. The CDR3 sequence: CASSLWDRGLSNQPQHF. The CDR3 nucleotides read TGTGCCAGCAGTTTATGGGACAGGGGTCTCAGCAATCAGCCCCAGCATTTT.

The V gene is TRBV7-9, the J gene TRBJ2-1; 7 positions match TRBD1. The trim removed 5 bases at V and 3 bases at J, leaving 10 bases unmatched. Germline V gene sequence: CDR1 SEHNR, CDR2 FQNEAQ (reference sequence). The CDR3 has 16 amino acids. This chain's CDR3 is CASSPRGTVVYNEQFF. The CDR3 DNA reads TGTGCCAGCAGCCCCAGGGGGACAGTGGTCTACAATGAGCAGTTCTTC.

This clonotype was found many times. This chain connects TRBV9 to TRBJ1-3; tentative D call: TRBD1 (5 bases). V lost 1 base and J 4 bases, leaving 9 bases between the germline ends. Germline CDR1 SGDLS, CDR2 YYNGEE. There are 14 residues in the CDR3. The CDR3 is CASSVRQTGNTIYF. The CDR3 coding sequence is TGTGCCAGCAGCGTACGACAGACGGGAAACACCATATATTTT.

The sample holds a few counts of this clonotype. CDR3 sequence (DNA): TGTGCCAGCAGCCGCACAGGGTACGAGCAGTACTTC. Its protein product is CASSRTGYEQYF. V and J are TRBV7-9 and TRBJ2-7; tentative D call: TRBD1 (6 bases). Between the trimmed V and J ends, which lost 5 bases and 4 bases, there was a span of 9 bases. Germline CDR1 reads SEHNR; CDR2 reads FQNEAQ (reference sequence). The CDR3 is 12 amino acids.

CDR3 residues: CASSPGVVQNEQFF. Written as DNA, the CDR3 is TGTGCCAGCAGCCCAGGCGTAGTACAGAATGAGCAGTTCTTC. This rearrangement joins TRBV11-3 to TRBJ2-1; D is unresolved. Between the trimmed V and J ends, which lost 5 bases and 7 bases, there was a span of 15 bases. This CDR3 spans 14 amino acids. Germline values: CDR1 SGHNT, CDR2 YENEEA.

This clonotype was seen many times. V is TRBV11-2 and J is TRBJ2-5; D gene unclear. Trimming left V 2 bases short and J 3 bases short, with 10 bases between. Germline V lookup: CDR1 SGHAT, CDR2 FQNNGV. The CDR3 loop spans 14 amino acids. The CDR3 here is CASSLTLEKETQYF. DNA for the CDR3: TGTGCCAGCAGCTTAACCCTAGAGAAAGAGACCCAGTACTTC.

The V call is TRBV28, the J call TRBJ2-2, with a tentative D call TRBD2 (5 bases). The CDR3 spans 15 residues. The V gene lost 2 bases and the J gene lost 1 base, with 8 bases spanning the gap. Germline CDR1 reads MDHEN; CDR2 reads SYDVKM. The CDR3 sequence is CASSLIGRNTGELFF. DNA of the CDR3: TGTGCCAGCAGTTTAATTGGGAGGAACACCGGGGAGCTGTTTTTT. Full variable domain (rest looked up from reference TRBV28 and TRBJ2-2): DVKVTQSSRYLVKRTGEKVFLECVQDMDHENMFWYRQDPGLGLRLIYFSYDVKMKEKGDIPEGYSVSREKKERFSLILESASTNQTSMYLCASSLIGRNTGELFFGEGSRLTVL.

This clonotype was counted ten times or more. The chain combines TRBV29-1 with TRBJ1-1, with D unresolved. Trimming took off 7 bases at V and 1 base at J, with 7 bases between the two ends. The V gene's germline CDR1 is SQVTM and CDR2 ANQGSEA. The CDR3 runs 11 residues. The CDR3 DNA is TGCAGCGCAGAGGCGAACACTGAAGCTTTCTTT. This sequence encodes CSAEANTEAFF.

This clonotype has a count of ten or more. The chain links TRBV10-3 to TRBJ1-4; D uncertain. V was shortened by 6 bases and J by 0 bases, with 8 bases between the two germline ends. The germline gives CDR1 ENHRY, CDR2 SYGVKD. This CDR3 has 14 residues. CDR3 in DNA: TGTGCCATCAGCCCACTCGCAACTAATGAAAAACTGTTTTTT. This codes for CAISPLATNEKLFF.

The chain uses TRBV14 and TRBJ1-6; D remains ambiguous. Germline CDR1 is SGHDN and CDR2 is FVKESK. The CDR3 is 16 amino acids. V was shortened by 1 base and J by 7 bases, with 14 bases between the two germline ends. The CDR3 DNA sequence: TGTGCCAGCAGCCAAGCGGGCCGCCTCCTCAATTCACCCCTCCACTTT. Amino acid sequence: CASSQAGRLLNSPLHF.

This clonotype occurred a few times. The CDR3 DNA follows: TGTGCCAGCAGCAAGGGGTTCGGCACCGGGGAGCTGTTTTTT. Amino acid sequence: CASSKGFGTGELFF. V is TRBV6-6 and J is TRBJ2-2; D may be TRBD1 (5 bases). The CDR3 contains 14 residues. Per germline, CDR1 MNHNY and CDR2 SVGAGI (reference sequence). Trimming stripped 6 bases from V and 4 bases from J, with 12 bases between.

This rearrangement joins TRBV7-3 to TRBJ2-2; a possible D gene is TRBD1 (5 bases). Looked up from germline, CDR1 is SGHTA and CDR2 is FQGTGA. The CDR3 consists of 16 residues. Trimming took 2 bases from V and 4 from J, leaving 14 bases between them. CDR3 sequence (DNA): TGTGCCAGCAGCTTATCCCCACACCAGGGCACCGGGGAGCTGTTTTTT. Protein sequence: CASSLSPHQGTGELFF.

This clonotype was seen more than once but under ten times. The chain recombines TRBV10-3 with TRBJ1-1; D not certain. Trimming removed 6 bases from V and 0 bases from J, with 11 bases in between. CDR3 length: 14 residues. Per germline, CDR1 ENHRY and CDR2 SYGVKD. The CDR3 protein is CAIRTPGMNTEAFF. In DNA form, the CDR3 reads TGTGCCATCAGGACTCCAGGCATGAACACTGAAGCTTTCTTT.

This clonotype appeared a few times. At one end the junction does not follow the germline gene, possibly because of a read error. CDR3 nucleotides: TGTGCTAGCAGCTCAGACACCGTCACCGGGGAGCTGTTTTTT. It is translated as CASSSDTVTGELFF. The V call is TRBV7-7, the J call TRBJ2-2; D unclear. There are 14 residues in the CDR3. Germline V gives CDR1 SSHAT, CDR2 FNYEAQ (reference sequence).

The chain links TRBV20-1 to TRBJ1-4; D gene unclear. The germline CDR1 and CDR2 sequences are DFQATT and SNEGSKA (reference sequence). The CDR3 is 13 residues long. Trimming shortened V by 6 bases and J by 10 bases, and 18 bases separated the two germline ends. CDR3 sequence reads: CSAAAGPTAKLFF. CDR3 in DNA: TGCAGTGCCGCGGCGGGCCCTACGGCAAAACTGTTTTTT.

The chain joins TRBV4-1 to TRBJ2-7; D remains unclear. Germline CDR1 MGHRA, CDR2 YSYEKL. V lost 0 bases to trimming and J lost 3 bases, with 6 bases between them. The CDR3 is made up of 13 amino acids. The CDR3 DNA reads TGCGCCAGCAGCCAAGATCGGCACTACGAGCAGTACTTC. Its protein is CASSQDRHYEQYF.

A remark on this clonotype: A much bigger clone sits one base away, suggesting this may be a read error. CDR3 DNA: TGTGTCAGCAGCTTAAAGGGACAGGGGAACGAGCAGTACTTC. This sequence encodes CVSSLKGQGNEQYF. The chain has TRBV7-3 and TRBJ2-7, with 10 bases lining up with TRBD1. The CDR3 is 14 amino acids. Germline-derived CDR1 and CDR2 are SGHTA and FQGTGA.

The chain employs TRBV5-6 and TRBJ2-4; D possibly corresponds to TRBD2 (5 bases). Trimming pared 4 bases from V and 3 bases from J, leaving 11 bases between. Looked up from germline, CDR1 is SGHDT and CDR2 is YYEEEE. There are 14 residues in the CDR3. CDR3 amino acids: CASSLLLDKNIQYF. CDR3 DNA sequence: TGTGCCAGCAGCCTACTACTAGACAAAAACATTCAGTACTTC.